The rows below give T cell receptor beta chains drawn from one sample of a study of shared clonotypes between healthy human individuals. Sequenced by immunoSEQ multiplex PCR; TCRdb stores in-frame clones only, minus some. The profile shows under 1 million clones, about 96% of them singletons. What was sequenced was naive CD8+ T cells sorted from blood. These receptors were obtained from a man under 40 in good health. The CDR3 runs from the conserved cysteine through the conserved F or W. Fields, in order: clone size, D gene, V gene, J gene, CDR3 protein, CDR3 DNA. A D gene is named only where the DNA matches it firmly. Clone sizes are given selectively: once, few, many, or a class where the clone is expanded.

>.|.|TRBV25-1|TRBJ2-1
CASSGVQGFSYNEQFF
TGTGCCAGCAGTGGTGTGCAGGGATTTAGCTACAATGAGCAGTTCTTC
>.|.|TRBV5-4|TRBJ1-2
CASSLEGARETYGYTF
TGTGCCAGCAGCTTAGAGGGAGCCAGGGAAACCTATGGCTACACCTTC
>.|TRBD1|TRBV9|TRBJ2-5
CASSVGTGPKETQYF
TGTGCCAGCAGCGTTGGGACAGGGCCTAAAGAGACCCAGTACTTC
>.|.|TRBV4-3|TRBJ1-2
CASSPGGAKGYTF
TGCGCCAGCAGCCCGGGGGGGGCAAAAGGCTACACCTTC
>.|TRBD2|TRBV2|TRBJ2-7
CAIRASGNPYEQYF
TGTGCCATCCGCGCTAGCGGGAACCCCTACGAGCAGTACTTC
>.|.|TRBV7-9|TRBJ2-2
CASSLKGRGLIGELFF
TGTGCCAGCAGCTTAAAGGGCAGGGGACTAATCGGGGAGCTGTTTTTT
>.|.|TRBV6-1|TRBJ2-1
CASSAEGGVIDEQFF
TGTGCCAGCAGTGCTGAAGGTGGGGTTATCGATGAGCAGTTCTTC
>.|.|TRBV28|TRBJ2-4
CASTSLGQNIQYF
TGTGCCAGCACATCTTTGGGACAAAACATTCAGTACTTC
>.|.|TRBV21-1|TRBJ1-5
CASTHCYSNQPQHF
TGTGCCAGCACTCACTGTTATAGCAATCAGCCCCAGCATTTT
>.|.|TRBV7-4|TRBJ1-4
CASSLPTGPINEKLFF
TGTGCCAGCAGCCTTCCGACAGGACCCATTAATGAAAAACTGTTTTTT
>.|.|TRBV27|TRBJ2-3
CASSLSAMSRDTQYF
TGTGCCAGCAGTTTATCGGCCATGTCCCGAGATACGCAGTATTTT
>.|.|TRBV9|TRBJ2-2
CASSGELAIPYPTGELFF
TGTGCCAGCAGCGGAGAACTAGCAATCCCATACCCTACCGGGGAGCTGTTTTTT
>.|.|TRBV4-1|TRBJ2-7
CASSQPGLVYEQYF
TGCGCCAGCAGCCAACCGGGACTCGTCTACGAGCAGTACTTC
>.|.|TRBV7-9|TRBJ2-4
CASSLASTLAKNIQYF
TGTGCCAGCAGCTTAGCTAGCACCTTAGCCAAAAACATTCAGTACTTC
>.|.|TRBV5-6|TRBJ2-3
CASSLDLNTQYF
TGTGCCAGCAGCTTGGATCTAAATACGCAGTATTTT
>.|.|TRBV28|TRBJ2-7
CASWGGDPYEQYF
TGTGCCAGCTGGGGTGGCGATCCCTACGAGCAGTACTTC
>.|TRBD1|TRBV7-9|TRBJ1-2
CASSAGPGQGLYGYTF
TGTGCCAGCAGCGCCGGCCCGGGACAGGGACTATATGGCTACACCTTC
>.|.|TRBV13|TRBJ2-7
CASSPVSYEQYF
TGTGCCAGCAGCCCTGTCTCCTACGAGCAGTACTTC
>.|.|TRBV4-1|TRBJ1-3
CASSQVPGPGNTIYF
TGCGCCAGCAGCCAAGTTCCAGGGCCAGGAAACACCATATATTTT
>.|.|TRBV19|TRBJ2-7
CASSFSGGIYEQYF
TGTGCCAGTAGTTTTTCAGGGGGGATATACGAGCAGTACTTC
>once|TRBD2|TRBV7-2|TRBJ2-3
CASSPSKTSVRGDTQYF
TGTGCCAGCAGCCCTAGTAAGACTAGCGTCCGAGGGGATACGCAGTATTTT
>.|.|TRBV5-1|TRBJ1-5
CASSPEGQSNQPQHF
TGCGCCAGCAGCCCTGAGGGCCAAAGCAATCAGCCCCAGCATTTT
>.|.|TRBV5-5|TRBJ2-1
CASSLGGSGSYNEQFF
TGTGCCAGCAGCTTGGGGGGGAGTGGATCCTACAATGAGCAGTTCTTC
>.|TRBD1|TRBV7-9|TRBJ2-1
CASSSGTGGLEQFF
TGTGCCAGCAGCTCCGGGACAGGGGGCCTTGAGCAGTTCTTC
>.|TRBD2|TRBV4-3|TRBJ2-1
CASSPLTGGSDEQFF
TGCGCCAGCAGCCCCCTGACGGGAGGGAGCGATGAGCAGTTCTTC
>.|.|TRBV6-1|TRBJ2-7
CASSEGFSTYEQYF
TGTGCCAGCAGTGAAGGTTTCAGTACCTACGAGCAGTACTTC
>.|.|TRBV7-9|TRBJ2-7
CASSLTRKPRRRQYF
TGTGCCAGCAGCCTTACCCGAAAGCCTCGACGCCGGCAGTACTTC
>.|.|TRBV7-8|TRBJ2-3
CASSFFATNLETSTDTQYF
TGTGCCAGCAGCTTTTTCGCTACCAACCTCGAGACTAGCACAGATACGCAGTATTTT
>.|.|TRBV7-9|TRBJ2-3
CATVAVQGTDTQYF
TGTGCCACCGTCGCGGTCCAGGGCACAGATACGCAGTATTTT
>.|TRBD1|TRBV7-6|TRBJ2-3
CASSLLGVGQGLTDTQYF
TGTGCCAGCAGCTTACTAGGTGTGGGACAGGGGTTGACAGATACGCAGTATTTT
>few|TRBD2|TRBV5-4|TRBJ2-5
CASTPGGQETQYF
TGTGCCAGCACCCCGGGGGGACAAGAGACCCAGTACTTC
>once|.|TRBV5-1|TRBJ2-7
CASSLDGTYYEQYF
TGCGCCAGCAGCTTGGACGGGACCTACTACGAGCAGTACTTC
>.|.|TRBV11-2|TRBJ1-2
CASSSLVRGNYGYTF
TGTGCCAGCAGCTCCCTCGTCCGTGGTAACTATGGCTACACCTTC
>.|.|TRBV27|TRBJ2-2
CASSLARTGELFF
TGTGCCAGCAGTTTAGCGCGAACCGGGGAGCTGTTTTTT
>.|TRBD2|TRBV7-9|TRBJ2-1
CASFTSEYNEQFF
TGTGCCAGCTTCACTAGCGAGTACAATGAGCAGTTCTTC